This TCR beta chain was found in a study of blood T cell repertoires in COVID-19. Overall study context: The analysed material was cDNA or gDNA that came from T cells, B-cell-depleted T cells, or PBMCs.

The protocol was immunoSEQ multiplex PCR, while the TCRdb copy is restricted to in-frame clones and leaves out a portion. The table records more than 65,000 clones, roughly 80% of them present only once. Per the germline V gene, CDR1 is SNHLY and CDR2 is FYNNEI. The CDR3 has 15 residues. Losses at the gene ends were 6 bases for V and 9 bases for J; bases not matched to a gene: 9. The chain combines TRBV2 with TRBJ2-1, with 12 nucleotides matching TRBD2. The sequence derives from a woman of 80 years or more with acute or convalescent COVID-19. The sequenced sample consisted of peripheral blood. CDR3 DNA sequence: TGTGCCAGCAGGGTCCTAGCGGGGGGGCCGGTTGAGCAGTTCTTC. It yields the protein CASRVLAGGPVEQFF.